The 18 T cell receptor beta chains reported below all come from one sample, sequenced in a study of blood T cell repertoires in COVID-19. TCRdb's table, derived via immunoSEQ multiplex PCR, lists solely in-frame clones and lacks some. This repertoire shows roughly 170,000 clones, 70% to 90% found once; its top ten account for less than 25%. The sequencing sample was made of peripheral blood. The source of these receptors is a man between 65 and 85 years old with active or convalescent COVID-19.

The V and J genes are TRBV19 and TRBJ2-7; 8 nucleotides match TRBD1. The CDR3 covers 18 residues. Unmatched junction bases numbered 13, after V lost 3 bases and J lost 0 bases. Germline CDR1 reads LNHDA; CDR2 reads SQIVND (reference sequence). CDR3 DNA sequence: TGTGCCAGTAGTATTAGAGCCCCCGGGACAGGCAACTCCTACGAGCAGTACTTC. It specifies CASSIRAPGTGNSYEQYF.

The rearrangement uses TRBV19 and TRBJ2-7; 7 bases agree with TRBD2. The germline gives CDR1 LNHDA, CDR2 SQIVND (reference sequence). This CDR3 is built from 17 residues. The J segment lost 2 bases and the V segment lost 1 base, leaving 11 bases of the junction unmatched. CDR3 DNA sequence: TGTGCCAGTAGTATAGGAGGGACTAACGGGCACACCTACGAGCAGTACTTC. Translation: CASSIGGTNGHTYEQYF.

The chain links TRBV11-2 to TRBJ1-2, with TRBD1 matching 7 bases. The J segment lost 3 bases and the V segment lost 5 bases, leaving 6 bases of the junction unmatched. This CDR3 is built from 14 residues. Per the germline V gene, CDR1 is SGHAT and CDR2 is FQNNGV. CDR3 protein: CASSLDRVYYGYTF. The CDR3 DNA reads TGTGCCAGCAGCCTCGACAGGGTTTACTATGGCTACACCTTC. Combining the CDR3 with reference TRBV11-2 and TRBJ1-2 gives the whole variable domain EAGVAQSPRYKIIEKRQSVAFWCNPISGHATLYWYQQILGQGPKLLIQFQNNGVVDDSQLPKDRFSAERLKGVDSTLKIQPAKLEDSAVYLCASSLDRVYYGYTFGSGTRLTVV.

The chain joins TRBV11-1 to TRBJ1-4; perhaps TRBD1 as D (5 bases). The CDR3 extends over 13 amino acids. Trimming shortened V by 4 bases and J by 8 bases, and 11 bases separated the two germline ends. Germline V gives CDR1 SGHAT, CDR2 FQDESV (reference sequence). The CDR3 sequence: CASSSAQGEKLFF. For the CDR3, the DNA is TGTGCCAGCAGCTCCGCCCAGGGAGAAAAACTGTTTTTT.

This clone was seen a single time. DNA of the CDR3: TGCGCCAGCAGCCAAGAGTCCCAGCGCCCATACAATGAGCAGTTCTTC. Its translation is CASSQESQRPYNEQFF. The chain has TRBV4-3 and TRBJ2-1; D call uncertain. CDR1 LGHNA and CDR2 YSLEER come from the germline V gene. The V gene lost 0 bases and the J gene lost 4 bases, with 13 bases spanning the gap. The CDR3 sequence is 16 residues long.

The chain recombines TRBV2 with TRBJ1-1; tentative D call: TRBD1 (6 bases). CDR1 and CDR2 (germline): SNHLY, FYNNEI. The CDR3 spans 14 residues. V lost 10 bases and J 4 bases, leaving 19 bases between the germline ends. CDR3 coding DNA: TGTGCCACCACCCCCGTACAGGGAAGCACTGAAGCTTTCTTT. Encoded protein: CATTPVQGSTEAFF.

The chain combines TRBV5-1 with TRBJ2-7; possible D gene TRBD2, 6 bases. Trimming removed 5 bases at V and 6 bases at J, with 18 bases between. Germline V lookup: CDR1 SGHRS, CDR2 YFSETQ. This CDR3 is built from 14 residues. CDR3 nucleotides: TGCGCCAGCAGGGTCAGGGACTCCATCTCCGAGCAGTACTTC. This translates into CASRVRDSISEQYF.

The genes are TRBV7-2 and TRBJ2-7; D is perhaps TRBD1 (6 bases). The V gene lost 4 bases and the J gene lost 4 bases, with 14 bases spanning the gap. This CDR3 is built from 14 residues. The germline V gene has CDR1 SGHTA and CDR2 FQGNSA. The CDR3 loop is CASSSDSPLYEQYF. For the CDR3, the DNA is TGTGCCAGCAGCTCGGACAGCCCCTTGTACGAGCAGTACTTC. Looking up the rest from reference TRBV7-2 and TRBJ2-7 gives the full variable domain: GAGVSQSPSNKVTEKGKDVELRCDPISGHTALYWYRQSLGQGLEFLIYFQGNSAPDKSGLPSDRFSAERTGGSVSTLTIQRTQQEDSAVYLCASSSDSPLYEQYFGPGTRLTVT.

This clone came up once. The rearrangement uses TRBV5-5 and TRBJ1-4; D is ambiguous. V lost 4 bases, J lost 7 bases, and 17 bases lay in between. The CDR3 is made up of 15 amino acids. Germline CDR1 SGHKS, CDR2 YYEKEE (reference sequence). The CDR3 loop is CASSTGLERGEKLFF. Written as DNA, the CDR3 is TGTGCCAGCAGCACTGGACTAGAACGGGGTGAAAAACTGTTTTTT.

In this sample, this clone turned up once. The chain joins TRBV18 to TRBJ1-1; perhaps TRBD1 as D (6 bases). The V gene's germline CDR1 is KGHSH and CDR2 LQKENI. With 3 bases removed from V and 2 bases from J, the gap between germline ends came to 16 bases. This CDR3 is built from 16 residues. The CDR3 is CASSPLDLGTNTEAFF. In DNA form, the CDR3 reads TGTGCCAGCTCACCGCTTGATTTGGGGACAAACACTGAAGCTTTCTTT. The whole variable domain, remainder taken from reference TRBV18 and TRBJ1-1, is NAGVMQNPRHLVRRRGQEARLRCSPMKGHSHVYWYRQLPEEGLKFMVYLQKENIIDESGMPKERFSAEFPKEGPSILRIQQVVRGDSAAYFCASSPLDLGTNTEAFFGQGTRLTVV.

This rearrangement joins TRBV6-5 to TRBJ1-2; D perhaps matches TRBD1 (6 bases). Trimming took 7 bases from V and 4 from J, leaving 16 bases between them. This CDR3 is built from 14 residues. Germline-derived CDR1 and CDR2 are MNHEY and SVGAGI. CDR3 nucleotides: TGTGCCAGCAACCCGACAGGCGACCTCTATGGCTACACCTTC. Translating it yields CASNPTGDLYGYTF.

The rearrangement uses TRBV7-8 and TRBJ1-5, with 8 bases lining up with TRBD1. The CDR3 has 16 amino acids. The V gene's germline CDR1 is SGHVS and CDR2 FQNEAQ. After removal of 3 bases from V and 0 bases from J, the junction contained 4 bases not matched to a gene. The CDR3 region is CASSFTTGASNQPQHF. The CDR3 nucleotides are TGTGCCAGCAGCTTCACGACAGGGGCTAGCAATCAGCCCCAGCATTTT.

V usage is TRBV15 and J usage is TRBJ2-1; 9 bases line up with TRBD1. Germline V gives CDR1 LNHNV, CDR2 YYDKDF (reference sequence). The ends lost 5 bases at V and 9 bases at J; junction bases unmatched: 11. This CDR3 comprises 15 residues. The chain's CDR3 is CATSRTGGLGVEQFF. In DNA form, the CDR3 reads TGTGCCACCAGCCGTACAGGGGGCTTGGGTGTTGAGCAGTTCTTC.

This clone turned up a few times. V usage is TRBV28 and J usage is TRBJ2-7; 9 bases agree with TRBD1. Looked up from germline, CDR1 is MDHEN and CDR2 is SYDVKM. The CDR3 loop spans 16 amino acids. V gave up 2 bases and J gave up 5 bases; unmatched junction bases: 10. Here the CDR3 DNA reads TGTGCCAGCAGTTTAACCGGCGGGGACAGGGTCCACGAGCAGTACTTC. It yields the protein CASSLTGGDRVHEQYF.

The genes are TRBV30 and TRBJ1-2; possibly TRBD1 for D (6 bases). Trimming removed 8 bases from V and 4 bases from J, with 11 bases in between. CDR3 length: 11 residues. Looked up from germline, CDR1 is GTSNPN and CDR2 is SVGIG (reference sequence). CDR3 nucleotides: TGTGCCCAAGGGGGGGTCTATGGCTACACCTTC. Residues: CAQGGVYGYTF.

The chain uses TRBV18 and TRBJ1-5; TRBD1 matches at 10 bases. Germline trimming cut 4 bases from V and 2 bases from J; bases unmatched to any gene: 11. The germline V gene encodes CDR1 KGHSH and CDR2 LQKENI. The CDR3 sequence is 18 residues long. CDR3 loop: CASSRQGATLNGNQPQHF. CDR3 coding DNA: TGTGCCAGCTCACGACAGGGGGCTACCTTAAATGGCAATCAGCCCCAGCATTTT.

This chain joins TRBV7-2 and TRBJ1-5, with TRBD1 as a possible D gene (6 bases). Trimming left V 5 bases short and J 7 bases short, with 18 bases between. Germline V gives CDR1 SGHTA, CDR2 FQGNSA. This CDR3 comprises 15 residues. The CDR3 DNA reads TGTGCCAGCAGCCCATGGGGGGGGGCGGGGCAGCCCCAGCATTTT. This codes for CASSPWGGAGQPQHF.

J is TRBJ1-1 and V is TRBV18, with D uncertain. Germline lookup yields CDR1 KGHSH and CDR2 LQKENI. CDR3 length equals 16 residues. Trimming removed 4 bases at V and 4 bases at J, with 19 bases between. The CDR3 nucleotides read TGTGCCAGCTCACGGCAGGTCAATTCTCCAGGCACTGAAGCTTTCTTT. This gives the protein CASSRQVNSPGTEAFF. Filled out from reference TRBV18 and TRBJ1-1, the complete variable domain reads NAGVMQNPRHLVRRRGQEARLRCSPMKGHSHVYWYRQLPEEGLKFMVYLQKENIIDESGMPKERFSAEFPKEGPSILRIQQVVRGDSAAYFCASSRQVNSPGTEAFFGQGTRLTVV.